The clone carrying this TCR beta chain showed up many times. Its antigen remains unidentified. TCRdb re-derived calls from the reads in MiXCR, one entry per CDR3 protein. The table has some 500,000 distinct CDR3 sequences, 25% to 35% seen once. The entry originates in a study of T cell repertoires in cytomegalovirus infection. The CDR3 runs to 14 residues. The V gene's germline CDR1 is SGHVS and CDR2 FQNEAQ. V was cut by 1 base and J by 2 bases, with 8 bases left in between. Findings and caveats of the study: Public TCR beta family frequency separated CMV-and-HLA carriers, including in an independent cohort.

The receptor was derived from a human donor in good health (CMV status not recorded). Some clones in this sample may be carry-over from other donors' samples. This specimen was cultured PBMCs, taken from culture after CMV antigen stimulation. The V gene is TRBV7-8, the J gene TRBJ1-2; D unclear. CDR3 amino acids: CASSLVGQNYGYTF. The CDR3 nucleotides read TGTGCCAGCAGCTTAGTGGGTCAGAACTATGGCTACACCTTC.